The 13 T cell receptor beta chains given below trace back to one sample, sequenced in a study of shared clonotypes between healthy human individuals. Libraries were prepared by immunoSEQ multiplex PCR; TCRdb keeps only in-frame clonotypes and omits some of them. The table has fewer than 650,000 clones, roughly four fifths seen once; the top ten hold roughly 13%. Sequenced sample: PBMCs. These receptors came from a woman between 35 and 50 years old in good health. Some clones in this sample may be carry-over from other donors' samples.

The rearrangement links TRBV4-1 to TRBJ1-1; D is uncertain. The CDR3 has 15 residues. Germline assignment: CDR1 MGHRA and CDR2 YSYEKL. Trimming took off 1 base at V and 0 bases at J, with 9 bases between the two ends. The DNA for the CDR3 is TGCGCCAGCAGCCAAGGTCGGACCGTGAACACTGAAGCTTTCTTT. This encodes CASSQGRTVNTEAFF.

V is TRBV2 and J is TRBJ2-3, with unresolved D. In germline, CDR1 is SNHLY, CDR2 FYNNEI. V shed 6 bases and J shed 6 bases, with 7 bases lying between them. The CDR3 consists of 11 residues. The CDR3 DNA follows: TGTGCCAGCAGGGGTTTGGATACGCAGTATTTT. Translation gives CASRGLDTQYF. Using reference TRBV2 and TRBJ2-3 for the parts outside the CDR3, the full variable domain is EPEVTQTPSHQVTQMGQEVILRCVPISNHLYFYWYRQILGQKVEFLVSFYNNEISEKSEIFDDQFSVERPDGSNFTLKIRSTKLEDSAMYFCASRGLDTQYFGPGTRLTVL.

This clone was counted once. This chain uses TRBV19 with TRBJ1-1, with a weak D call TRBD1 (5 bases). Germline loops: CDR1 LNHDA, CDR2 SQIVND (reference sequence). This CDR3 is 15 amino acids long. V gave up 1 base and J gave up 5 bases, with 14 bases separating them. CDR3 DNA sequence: TGTGCCAGTAGTATAGGAGAAGGGGCATATACTGAAGCTTTCTTT. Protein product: CASSIGEGAYTEAFF.

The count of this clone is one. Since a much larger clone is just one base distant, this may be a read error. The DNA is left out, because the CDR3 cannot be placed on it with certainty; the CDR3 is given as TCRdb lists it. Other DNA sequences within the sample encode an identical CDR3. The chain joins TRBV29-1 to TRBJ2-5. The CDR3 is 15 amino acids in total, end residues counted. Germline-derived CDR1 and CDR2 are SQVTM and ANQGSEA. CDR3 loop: CSVGFGSRFQETQYF.

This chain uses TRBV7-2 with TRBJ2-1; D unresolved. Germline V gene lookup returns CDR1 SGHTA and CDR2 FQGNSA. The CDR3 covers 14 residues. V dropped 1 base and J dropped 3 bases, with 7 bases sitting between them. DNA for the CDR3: TGTGCCAGCAGCTTAGAATCTAGCTACAATGAGCAGTTCTTC. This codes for CASSLESSYNEQFF.

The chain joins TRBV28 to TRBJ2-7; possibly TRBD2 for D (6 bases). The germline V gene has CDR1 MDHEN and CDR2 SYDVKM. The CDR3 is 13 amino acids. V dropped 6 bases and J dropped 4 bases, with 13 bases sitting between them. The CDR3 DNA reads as TGTGCCAGCAGCCTAGCGTCCCGGTACGAGCAGTACTTC. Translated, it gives CASSLASRYEQYF.

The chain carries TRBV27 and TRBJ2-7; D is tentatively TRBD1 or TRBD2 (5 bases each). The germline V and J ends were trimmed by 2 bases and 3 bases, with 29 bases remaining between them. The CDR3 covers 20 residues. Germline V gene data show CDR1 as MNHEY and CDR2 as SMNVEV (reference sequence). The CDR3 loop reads CASSLKWGPHSSGLDYEQYF. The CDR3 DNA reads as TGTGCCAGCAGTTTAAAATGGGGACCTCACTCCTCGGGCCTCGACTACGAGCAGTACTTC.

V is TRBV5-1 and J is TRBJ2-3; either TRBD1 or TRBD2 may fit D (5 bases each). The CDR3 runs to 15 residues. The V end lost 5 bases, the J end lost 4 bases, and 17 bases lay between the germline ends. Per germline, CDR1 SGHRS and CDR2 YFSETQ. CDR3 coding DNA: TGCGCCAGCAGATCTCTCGGGACCACGCCAGATACGCAGTATTTT. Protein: CASRSLGTTPDTQYF. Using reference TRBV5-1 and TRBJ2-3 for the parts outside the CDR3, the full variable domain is KAGVTQTPRYLIKTRGQQVTLSCSPISGHRSVSWYQQTPGQGLQFLFEYFSETQRNKGNFPGRFSGRQFSNSRSEMNVSTLELGDSALYLCASRSLGTTPDTQYFGPGTRLTVL.

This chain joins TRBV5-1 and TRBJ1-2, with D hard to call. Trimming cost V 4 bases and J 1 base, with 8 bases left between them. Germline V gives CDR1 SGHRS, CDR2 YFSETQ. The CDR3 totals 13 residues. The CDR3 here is CASSQDGNYGYTF. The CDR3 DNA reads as TGCGCCAGCAGCCAAGACGGTAACTATGGCTACACCTTC.

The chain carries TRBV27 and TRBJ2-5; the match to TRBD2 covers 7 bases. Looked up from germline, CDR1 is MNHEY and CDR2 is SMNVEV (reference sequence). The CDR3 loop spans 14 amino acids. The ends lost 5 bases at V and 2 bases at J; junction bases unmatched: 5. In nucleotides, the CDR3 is TGTGCCAGCAGTCCTGGGACTACTCAAGAGACCCAGTACTTC. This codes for CASSPGTTQETQYF.

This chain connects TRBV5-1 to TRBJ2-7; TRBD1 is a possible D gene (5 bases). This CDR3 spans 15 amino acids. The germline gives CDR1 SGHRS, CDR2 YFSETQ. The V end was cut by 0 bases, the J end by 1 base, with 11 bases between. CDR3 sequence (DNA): TGCGCCAGCAGCTTGGCCAGAGACAGTTCCTACGAGCAGTACTTC. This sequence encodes CASSLARDSSYEQYF.

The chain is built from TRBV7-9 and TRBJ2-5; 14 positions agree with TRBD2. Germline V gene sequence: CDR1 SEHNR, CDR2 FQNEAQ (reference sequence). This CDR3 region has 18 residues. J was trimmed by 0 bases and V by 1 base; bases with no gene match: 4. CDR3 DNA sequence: TGTGCCAGCAGCTTAGGGACTAGCGGGAGGATAGACCAAGAGACCCAGTACTTC. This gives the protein CASSLGTSGRIDQETQYF.

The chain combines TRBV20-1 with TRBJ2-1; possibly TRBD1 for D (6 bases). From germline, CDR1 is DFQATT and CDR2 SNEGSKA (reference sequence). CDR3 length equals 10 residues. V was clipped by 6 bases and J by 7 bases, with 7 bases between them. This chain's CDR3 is CSAQGNEQFF. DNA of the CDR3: TGCAGTGCCCAGGGGAATGAGCAGTTCTTC.